This TCR beta chain derives from a study of T cell responses to AZD1222 COVID-19 vaccine. Study summary: Pooled in the analysis were second doses at about 4 or about 12 weeks.

CDR1 and CDR2 (germline): SGDLS, YYNGEE. V lost 0 bases and J lost 4, with 16 bases in between. The length of the CDR3 is 16 residues. Profiling relied on immunoSEQ multiplex PCR, and the TCRdb table lists in-frame clones only, not all of them. The sample has around 28,000 clones, roughly 78% seen once. This sequence was found in an adult in good health. The rearrangement uses TRBV9 and TRBJ1-1, with D tentatively TRBD1 (5 bases). Specimen: peripheral blood, collected on day 0 of AZD1222 vaccination. CDR3 region: CASSVGFWGPGTEAFF. In nucleotides, the CDR3 is TGTGCCAGCAGCGTAGGGTTCTGGGGACCGGGCACTGAAGCTTTCTTT.